These 29 T cell receptor beta chains were sequenced from one sample in a study of blood T cell repertoires in COVID-19. Measured with immunoSEQ multiplex PCR; TCRdb has only the in-frame clones, and not every one. The repertoire includes approximately 200,000 clones, over 75% of them detected once, and around 5% sits in the top ten. The sequencing input was peripheral blood. These receptors came from a human donor in a cohort sampled during active COVID-19.

The chain joins TRBV5-1 to TRBJ2-7; 10 bases match TRBD2. The CDR3 has 14 amino acids. Germline values: CDR1 SGHRS, CDR2 YFSETQ. V was clipped by 6 bases and J by 2 bases; unmatched bases: 5. This CDR3 reads CASMRTSGAYEQYF. In DNA form, the CDR3 reads TGCGCCAGCATGAGGACTAGCGGTGCCTACGAGCAGTACTTC.

CDR3 protein: CASSGTGTINNNEQFF. Here the CDR3 DNA reads TGCGCCAGCAGCGGGACCGGGACTATTAATAACAATGAGCAGTTCTTC. The V and J genes are TRBV5-1 and TRBJ2-1; 7 bases map to TRBD2. V shed 4 bases and J 5 bases; nucleotides not matched to a gene: 12. The germline V gene encodes CDR1 SGHRS and CDR2 YFSETQ. CDR3 size: 16 residues.

J is TRBJ2-7 and V is TRBV9, with TRBD1 identical over 7 bases. Per the germline V gene, CDR1 is SGDLS and CDR2 is YYNGEE. CDR3 length: 15 amino acids. With V trimmed by 4 bases and J by 2 bases, 9 bases remained unmatched. The CDR3, as DNA: TGTGCCAGCAGCCTAACGGGACAGACTACCTACGAGCAGTACTTC. Translating it yields CASSLTGQTTYEQYF.

The chain joins TRBV3-1 (or the pseudogene TRBV3-2) to TRBJ1-2, with D possibly being TRBD1 (6 bases). The CDR3 contains 13 residues. CDR1 is LGHDT, CDR2 YNNKEL, per germline (reference sequence). V dropped 4 bases and J dropped 2 bases, with 8 bases sitting between them. CDR3 DNA sequence: TGTGCCAGCAGCCCCACAGGGAACTATGGCTACACCTTC. Its translation is CASSPTGNYGYTF.

CDR3 residues: CASSQVLGQNFYGYTF. CDR3 nucleotides: TGTGCCAGCAGCCAGGTTTTGGGACAGAACTTCTATGGCTACACCTTC. The chain links TRBV4-2 to TRBJ1-2; TRBD1 matches 7 bases. Germline loops: CDR1 LGHNA, CDR2 YNFKEQ. V shed 3 bases, J shed 4 bases, and the junction held 11 bases outside the gene matches. The CDR3 consists of 16 residues.

This chain joins TRBV6-6 and TRBJ2-2, with D maybe TRBD2 (6 bases). The CDR3 loop spans 20 amino acids. Germline CDR1 MNHNY, CDR2 SVGAGI (reference sequence). Deletions cut 5 bases from V and 0 bases from J, with 25 bases between. CDR3 amino acids: CASSLYFQVVAVTNTGELFF. The CDR3 nucleotides read TGTGCCAGCAGTCTTTACTTCCAGGTGGTAGCGGTAACGAACACCGGGGAGCTGTTTTTT.

V usage is TRBV5-1 and J usage is TRBJ1-6, with a tentative D call TRBD1 (5 bases). Germline values: CDR1 SGHRS, CDR2 YFSETQ. This CDR3 has 15 residues. V was trimmed by 0 bases and J by 5 bases, leaving 9 bases between them. This CDR3 is CASSLAAGDNSPLHF. For the CDR3, the DNA is TGCGCCAGCAGCTTGGCGGCGGGGGATAATTCACCCCTCCACTTT. Supplemented by reference TRBV5-1 and TRBJ1-6, the full variable domain reads KAGVTQTPRYLIKTRGQQVTLSCSPISGHRSVSWYQQTPGQGLQFLFEYFSETQRNKGNFPGRFSGRQFSNSRSEMNVSTLELGDSALYLCASSLAAGDNSPLHFGNGTRLTVT.

The gene calls are TRBV28 and TRBJ2-6, with TRBD2 as a possible D gene (5 bases). The CDR3 runs 16 residues. CDR1 and CDR2 from the germline V gene are MDHEN and SYDVKM. V was pared by 1 base and J by 2 bases, with 9 bases between. DNA for the CDR3: TGTGCCAGCAGTTTATTCGCCGGGACTGGGGCCAACGTCCTGACTTTC. Protein sequence: CASSLFAGTGANVLTF.

This clone occurred a few times. The genes are TRBV11-2 and TRBJ2-7, with 8 bases aligning to TRBD1. The junction had 4 bases not matched to a gene; V was cut back by 1 base and J by 2 bases. The germline gives CDR1 SGHAT, CDR2 FQNNGV. CDR3 length: 15 amino acids. Here the CDR3 DNA reads TGTGCCAGCAGCTTAGGACAGGGGCTTGCCTACGAGCAGTACTTC. This gives the protein CASSLGQGLAYEQYF. Full variable domain (outside the CDR3, taken from reference TRBV11-2 and TRBJ2-7): EAGVAQSPRYKIIEKRQSVAFWCNPISGHATLYWYQQILGQGPKLLIQFQNNGVVDDSQLPKDRFSAERLKGVDSTLKIQPAKLEDSAVYLCASSLGQGLAYEQYFGPGTRLTVT.

The rearrangement joins TRBV12-3 or TRBV12-4 to TRBJ2-7; 9 bases are a match to TRBD2. V shed 8 bases, J shed 4 bases, and the junction held 6 bases outside the gene matches. This CDR3 contains 13 residues. The CDR3 loop reads CASDAGGLYEQYF. Written as DNA, the CDR3 is TGTGCCAGCGACGCGGGAGGGCTTTACGAGCAGTACTTC.

This clone was seen a few times. The rearrangement links TRBV5-5 to TRBJ2-7, with 9 bases lining up with TRBD1. The ends lost 4 bases at V and 7 bases at J; junction bases unmatched: 12. The CDR3 runs 15 residues. From germline, CDR1 is SGHKS and CDR2 YYEKEE (reference sequence). The DNA for the CDR3 is TGTGCCAGCAGCAGATTTGGGGACAGGGAGGGAGAGCAGTACTTC. The encoded protein is CASSRFGDREGEQYF.

The J gene is TRBJ1-5, the V gene TRBV28; 9 bases match TRBD1. CDR3 length: 15 amino acids. Germline trimming cut 3 bases from V and 5 bases from J; bases unmatched to any gene: 5. The germline V gene has CDR1 MDHEN and CDR2 SYDVKM. The CDR3 nucleotides are TGTGCCAGCAGTTTGGAGACAGGGGGATATCAGCCCCAGCATTTT. Its protein is CASSLETGGYQPQHF.

This clone was seen more than once but under ten times. The V and J genes are TRBV27 and TRBJ1-1; D perhaps matches TRBD1 (6 bases). V gave up 6 bases and J gave up 5 bases, with 13 bases separating them. CDR1 MNHEY and CDR2 SMNVEV come from the germline V gene (reference sequence). This CDR3 spans 13 amino acids. The CDR3 protein is CASRPTGNTEAFF. The CDR3 DNA follows: TGTGCCAGCAGACCTACAGGGAATACTGAAGCTTTCTTT.

The CDR3 protein is CASSQEAASTDTQYF. CDR3 coding DNA: TGTGCCAGCAGCCAAGAGGCGGCGAGCACAGATACGCAGTATTTT. V usage is TRBV3-1 (or the pseudogene TRBV3-2) and J usage is TRBJ2-3; D call uncertain. CDR1 is LGHDT, CDR2 YNNKEL, per germline (reference sequence). The CDR3 covers 15 residues. V was clipped by 0 bases and J by 0 bases, with 7 bases between them.

The V and J genes are TRBV11-2 and TRBJ2-5; a possible D gene is TRBD1 (5 bases). CDR1 is SGHAT, CDR2 FQNNGV, per germline. The V and J ends lost 0 bases and 4 bases respectively, with 9 bases between them. The length of the CDR3 is 14 residues. The CDR3: CASSLEGQRETQYF. In DNA form, the CDR3 reads TGTGCCAGCAGCTTAGAGGGGCAGCGAGAGACCCAGTACTTC.

The CDR3 sequence is CASRTSGIYEQYF. CDR3 bases: TGCGCCAGCAGGACTAGCGGGATTTACGAGCAGTACTTC. V usage is TRBV10-1 and J usage is TRBJ2-7; TRBD2 aligns across 11 bases. From germline, CDR1 is WNHNN and CDR2 SYGVQD (reference sequence). The CDR3 consists of 13 residues. The V and J ends lost 6 bases and 4 bases, in that order; junction bases with no gene match: 2.

The chain is built from TRBV6-5 and TRBJ2-7; TRBD1 matches at 9 bases. Trimming took 3 bases from V and 2 from J; bases not matched to a gene: 5. The CDR3 spans 15 residues. Germline V CDR1 and CDR2: MNHEY, SVGAGI. This CDR3 reads CASSYDRGFTYEQYF. CDR3 nucleotide sequence: TGTGCCAGCAGTTATGACAGGGGGTTCACCTACGAGCAGTACTTC.

The chain has TRBV11-2 and TRBJ2-5; 14 bases agree with TRBD2. The CDR3 length is 17 residues. Looked up from germline, CDR1 is SGHAT and CDR2 is FQNNGV. The V segment lost 5 bases and the J segment 1 base; nucleotides outside the gene matches: 6. The CDR3 is CASSQGTSGSGQETQYF. For the CDR3, the DNA is TGTGCCAGCAGCCAGGGGACTAGCGGGAGTGGCCAAGAGACCCAGTACTTC.

The chain uses TRBV4-3 and TRBJ2-7; TRBD1 agrees at 7 bases. The CDR3 length is 16 residues. Looked up from germline, CDR1 is LGHNA and CDR2 is YSLEER. Trimming took 3 bases from V and 2 from J; bases not matched to a gene: 10. The CDR3 nucleotides are TGCGCCAGCAGCCAGCATACGACAGGGACAACCTACGAGCAGTACTTC. Translating gives CASSQHTTGTTYEQYF.

This chain connects TRBV11-3 to TRBJ2-1; 9 bases line up with TRBD1. The germline CDR1 and CDR2 sequences are SGHNT and YENEEA. Losses at the gene ends were 5 bases for V and 6 bases for J; bases not matched to a gene: 2. The CDR3 is made up of 13 amino acids. CDR3 coding DNA: TGTGCCAGCAGCCAGGACAGGGGCAATGAGCAGTTCTTC. Its translation is CASSQDRGNEQFF.

This sequence joins TRBV28 and TRBJ2-7; perhaps TRBD1 as D (6 bases). CDR3 length equals 16 residues. V was shortened by 5 bases and J by 5 bases, with 22 bases between the two germline ends. Germline V lookup: CDR1 MDHEN, CDR2 SYDVKM. For the CDR3, the DNA is TGTGCCAGCAGTCCCAAACCTCAGGGGAAAAGAAACGAGCAGTACTTC. This sequence encodes CASSPKPQGKRNEQYF.

The gene calls are TRBV28 and TRBJ2-7; 13 positions agree with TRBD2. Trimming took 1 base from V and 5 from J; bases not matched to a gene: 5. Germline CDR1 and CDR2: MDHEN and SYDVKM. The CDR3 sequence is 16 residues long. CDR3 bases: TGTGCCAGCAGTTTATTCGGACTAGCGGGAGTAGACGAGCAGTACTTC. Translation: CASSLFGLAGVDEQYF.

The chain links TRBV30 to TRBJ1-1, with 7 bases aligning to TRBD1. Germline V gene sequence: CDR1 GTSNPN, CDR2 SVGIG (reference sequence). V shed 1 base, J shed 3 bases, and the junction held 11 bases outside the gene matches. The CDR3 runs to 16 residues. In DNA form, the CDR3 reads TGTGCCTGGAGTGGAGGAGCAGGGGGAAAGTACACTGAAGCTTTCTTT. It specifies CAWSGGAGGKYTEAFF. The full variable domain, in which reference TRBV30 and TRBJ1-1 provide the parts outside the CDR3, is SQTIHQWPATLVQPVGSPLSLECTVEGTSNPNLYWYRQAAGRGLQLLFYSVGIGQISSEVPQNLSASRPQDRQFILSSKKLLLSDSGFYLCAWSGGAGGKYTEAFFGQGTRLTVV.

This chain joins TRBV7-9 and TRBJ1-1; no reliable D call. Germline CDR1 is SEHNR and CDR2 is FQNEAQ (reference sequence). The CDR3 is 14 residues long. Between the trimmed V and J ends, which lost 5 bases and 0 bases, there was a span of 10 bases. CDR3 sequence reads: CASSHQNLNTEAFF. CDR3 coding DNA: TGTGCCAGCAGCCATCAGAATTTGAACACTGAAGCTTTCTTT.

The chain carries TRBV27 and TRBJ2-7; D gene uncertain. With 5 bases removed from V and 3 bases from J, the gap between germline ends came to 17 bases. From germline, CDR1 is MNHEY and CDR2 SMNVEV (reference sequence). The CDR3 is made up of 15 amino acids. The CDR3 DNA reads TGTGCCAGCAGTCTCAGCGTCTCATACCTCTACGAGCAGTACTTC. The encoded protein is CASSLSVSYLYEQYF.

The rearrangement joins TRBV6-1 to TRBJ2-3; weak D call: TRBD2 (6 bases). Germline V CDR1 and CDR2: MNHNS, SASEGT. This CDR3 is 18 amino acids long. Trimming took 3 bases from V and 6 from J, leaving 25 bases between them. As DNA, the CDR3 is TGTGCCAGCAGTGATTTACGAAGAGCGGGCCTCGGGAGTGATACGCAGTATTTT. It specifies CASSDLRRAGLGSDTQYF.

The V and J genes are TRBV6-5 and TRBJ2-1; 10 nucleotides match TRBD2. Germline lookup yields CDR1 MNHEY and CDR2 SVGAGI. The CDR3 runs 15 residues. V shed 6 bases and J 10 bases; nucleotides not matched to a gene: 12. CDR3 sequence: CASSAGLAVRGEQFF. CDR3 sequence (DNA): TGTGCCAGCAGCGCAGGACTAGCGGTCCGAGGCGAGCAGTTCTTC.

This clone was seen more than once but under ten times. This sequence joins TRBV29-1 and TRBJ2-7; no clear D. The V gene lost 2 bases and the J gene lost 1 base, with 9 bases spanning the gap. This CDR3 has 13 amino acids. From germline, CDR1 is SQVTM and CDR2 ANQGSEA. CDR3 protein: CSVEWPASYEQYF. In DNA, the CDR3 is TGCAGCGTTGAATGGCCAGCGTCCTACGAGCAGTACTTC.

The chain joins TRBV3-1 (or the pseudogene TRBV3-2) to TRBJ2-2, with D tentatively TRBD2 (6 bases). V gave up 3 bases and J gave up 7 bases, with 12 bases separating them. The V gene's germline CDR1 is LGHDT and CDR2 YNNKEL (reference sequence). The CDR3 has 14 amino acids. As DNA, the CDR3 is TGTGCCAGCAGCCAGAAATGGGGGGTCGGGGAGCTGTTTTTT. It codes for CASSQKWGVGELFF.